This T cell receptor beta chain emerged from a study of T cell responses to AZD1222 COVID-19 vaccine. General observations from the study: Targeting of unmutated variant regions was reportedly seen in nearly half of spike-specific TCRs.

This clone has just one count. As yet, its antigen is unknown. V was clipped by 2 bases and J by 7 bases, with 12 bases between them. Germline V gene sequence: CDR1 SGDLS, CDR2 YYNGEE. This CDR3 has 13 amino acids. Repertoires were generated with immunoSEQ multiplex PCR, while TCRdb's copy carries only in-frame clones and drops some. The sample includes tens of thousands of clones, approximately 90% seen only once; the top ten take 5% to 6%. The chain carries TRBV9 and TRBJ1-2, with D hard to call. This sample comprised peripheral blood, obtained 28 days after the second AZD1222 dose. The sequence was collected from an adult who received the AZD1222 COVID-19 vaccine. CDR3: CASSVDPIGGYTF. For the CDR3, the DNA is TGTGCCAGCAGCGTGGACCCTATAGGTGGCTACACCTTC.